The next 30 T cell receptor beta chains were all read from a single sample in a study of cytomegalovirus exposure and HLA in healthy donors (dated by TCRdb to 2016 to 2017). Receptor libraries were prepared by the immunoSEQ multiplex PCR assay. The multiplex PCR relied on a mix of 60 forward primers for TCR Vbeta segments and 13 reverse primers for TCR Jbeta segments. In TCRdb, the immuneACCESS table is reduced to in-frame sequences with V and J assigned. These tables do not hold every clone; where another copy was compared, an unresolved V gene accounts for under half, and the others remain unexplained. This sample's table lists 35,000 to 45,000 clones. The ten top clones hold about 6.3% of the sample. Sequenced sample: PBMCs. Receptor source: a man aged 25 to 40 in good health and CMV-seronegative.

This chain's CDR3 is CASSQHLPGQGEAFF. The CDR3 bases are TGTGCCAGCAGCCAACATTTGCCCGGACAGGGAGAAGCTTTCTTT. The chain recombines TRBV14 with TRBJ1-1; TRBD1 matches 8 bases. This CDR3 spans 15 amino acids. Trimming took 2 bases from V and 8 from J; bases not matched to a gene: 10. CDR1 SGHDN and CDR2 FVKESK come from the germline V gene.

This chain connects TRBV5-1 to TRBJ2-7; 8 bases match TRBD2. This CDR3 contains 11 residues. V shed 6 bases and J 7 bases; nucleotides not matched to a gene: 3. Germline lookup yields CDR1 SGHRS and CDR2 YFSETQ. The CDR3 DNA follows: TGCGCCAGCACCCGGGGGGGGGAGCAGTACTTC. Amino acid sequence: CASTRGGEQYF.

The rearrangement uses TRBV9 and TRBJ1-5, with 7 nucleotides matching TRBD1. CDR1 and CDR2 from the germline V gene are SGDLS and YYNGEE. The CDR3 length is 15 residues. Trimming took 4 bases from V and 0 from J; bases not matched to a gene: 4. The CDR3 coding sequence is TGTGCCAGCAGCCGACAGGGTAATAGCAATCAGCCCCAGCATTTT. Protein: CASSRQGNSNQPQHF.

This chain links TRBV28 with TRBJ1-4; D may be TRBD1 (5 bases). The CDR3 is 15 residues long. CDR1 and CDR2 from the germline V gene are MDHEN and SYDVKM. The V and J ends lost 0 bases and 8 bases respectively, with 13 bases between them. The CDR3 nucleotides read TGTGCCAGCAGTTTATGGCAGGGAGGAGGAGAAAAACTGTTTTTT. This translates into CASSLWQGGGEKLFF. The variable domain in full, completed from reference TRBV28 and TRBJ1-4, reads DVKVTQSSRYLVKRTGEKVFLECVQDMDHENMFWYRQDPGLGLRLIYFSYDVKMKEKGDIPEGYSVSREKKERFSLILESASTNQTSMYLCASSLWQGGGEKLFFGSGTQLSVL.

The chain links TRBV7-2 to TRBJ1-5; the D is unclear. Trimming left V 1 base short and J 7 bases short, with 14 bases between. In germline, CDR1 is SGHTA, CDR2 FQGNSA. The CDR3 is made up of 15 amino acids. The CDR3 protein is CASSLVGGEGQPQHF. The DNA of the CDR3 is TGTGCCAGCAGCTTAGTTGGCGGGGAGGGACAGCCCCAGCATTTT.

The chain employs TRBV7-2 and TRBJ2-7; D uncertain. Germline-derived CDR1 and CDR2 are SGHTA and FQGNSA. The V end lost 5 bases, the J end lost 2 bases, and 4 bases lay between the germline ends. The CDR3 extends over 11 amino acids. The CDR3 loop is CASSTTYEQYF. Here the CDR3 DNA reads TGTGCCAGCAGCACAACCTACGAGCAGTACTTC.

The chain is built from TRBV6-8 and TRBJ1-5; TRBD1 might be the D (5 bases). The V gene lost 7 bases and the J gene lost 2 bases, with 18 bases spanning the gap. Germline V gives CDR1 MNHGY, CDR2 SAAAGT. The CDR3 has 16 amino acids. CDR3 nucleotide sequence: TGTGCCAGCACCATTCTCCCGGGGGATCGCAATCAGCCCCAGCATTTT. It translates to CASTILPGDRNQPQHF.

The chain combines TRBV11-2 with TRBJ1-1; 8 bases are a match to TRBD1. CDR3 length equals 13 residues. J was trimmed by 9 bases and V by 5 bases; bases with no gene match: 8. Per germline, CDR1 SGHAT and CDR2 FQNNGV. In nucleotides, the CDR3 is TGTGCCAGCAGCATGAATGGACAGGGAAAAGCTTTCTTT. Its protein is CASSMNGQGKAFF.

The genes are TRBV6-4 and TRBJ2-2; D might be TRBD1 (5 bases). The CDR3 loop spans 15 amino acids. Germline CDR1 MRHNA, CDR2 SNTAGT. Trimming removed 2 bases at V and 5 bases at J, with 12 bases between. The CDR3 region is CASSDVQGRTGELFF. In nucleotides, the CDR3 is TGTGCCAGCAGTGACGTCCAGGGAAGGACCGGGGAGCTGTTTTTT.

The genes are TRBV10-2 and TRBJ1-5, with D possibly TRBD1 on 6 matching bases. Trimming cost V 5 bases and J 6 bases, with 14 bases left between them. CDR1 WSHSY and CDR2 SAAADI come from the germline V gene. The CDR3 is 14 amino acids. DNA for the CDR3: TGCGCCAGCAGTACGGGGGGCGGAGGTCAGCCCCAGCATTTT. This sequence encodes CASSTGGGGQPQHF.

The genes are TRBV9 and TRBJ1-1; unclear D gene. The CDR3 is 15 amino acids. V was shortened by 4 bases and J by 2 bases, with 15 bases between the two germline ends. In germline, CDR1 is SGDLS, CDR2 YYNGEE. The CDR3 region is CASSLRGGRNTEAFF. The CDR3 DNA sequence: TGTGCCAGCAGCCTCCGAGGAGGGAGAAACACTGAAGCTTTCTTT.

The chain links TRBV5-1 to TRBJ2-3, with 9 bases identical to TRBD2. V shed 4 bases and J 2 bases; nucleotides not matched to a gene: 11. CDR1 SGHRS and CDR2 YFSETQ come from the germline V gene. The CDR3 is made up of 17 amino acids. The DNA of the CDR3 is TGCGCCAGCAGCCCCCTTGGATTAGCGGGGGTCACAGATACGCAGTATTTT. Residues: CASSPLGLAGVTDTQYF.

The J gene is TRBJ2-2, the V gene TRBV11-2; the match to TRBD1 covers 8 bases. V was pared by 5 bases and J by 5 bases, with 10 bases of the junction left unmatched. CDR3 length: 16 amino acids. The germline V gene has CDR1 SGHAT and CDR2 FQNNGV. The CDR3 nucleotides are TGTGCCAGCAGCAACCGGGACAGGATGATAACCGGGGAGCTGTTTTTT. Its translation: CASSNRDRMITGELFF.

The rearrangement joins TRBV15 to TRBJ2-7; a weak D match, TRBD2 (6 bases). The V gene's germline CDR1 is LNHNV and CDR2 YYDKDF (reference sequence). Trimming took 8 bases from V and 5 from J, leaving 13 bases between them. The length of the CDR3 is 12 residues. CDR3 loop: CATRAGSDEQYF. CDR3 nucleotides: TGTGCCACCCGGGCGGGGTCGGACGAGCAGTACTTC.

The rearrangement links TRBV9 to TRBJ2-2, with D possibly matching TRBD1 (5 bases). V dropped 0 bases and J dropped 1 base, with 13 bases sitting between them. Germline V lookup: CDR1 SGDLS, CDR2 YYNGEE. The CDR3 has 17 residues. The CDR3 here is CASSVAGNGQNTGELFF. CDR3 coding DNA: TGTGCCAGCAGCGTAGCAGGGAATGGTCAGAACACCGGGGAGCTGTTTTTT.

A note on this clone: Other DNA variants within this sample encode the same CDR3. The chain couples TRBV5-1 to TRBJ2-7, with 8 bases lining up with TRBD1. This CDR3 comprises 14 residues. J gave up 5 bases and V 0 bases, and 4 bases lay outside the gene matches. Germline V gives CDR1 SGHRS, CDR2 YFSETQ. In DNA, the CDR3 is TGCGCCAGCAGCTTGGGCAGGGGGCTCCACGAGCAGTACTTC. Translating gives CASSLGRGLHEQYF. The full variable domain, with the rest looked up from reference TRBV5-1 and TRBJ2-7, is KAGVTQTPRYLIKTRGQQVTLSCSPISGHRSVSWYQQTPGQGLQFLFEYFSETQRNKGNFPGRFSGRQFSNSRSEMNVSTLELGDSALYLCASSLGRGLHEQYFGPGTRLTVT.

This rearrangement joins TRBV20-1 to TRBJ1-1; tentative D call: TRBD1 (5 bases). Germline loops: CDR1 DFQATT, CDR2 SNEGSKA (reference sequence). CDR3 length: 11 residues. The CDR3 spells CRAGQNTEAFF. CDR3 DNA sequence: TGCAGGGCCGGACAGAACACTGAAGCTTTCTTT.

CDR3 region: CASTRPLVGGDQPQHF. In DNA, the CDR3 is TGTGCCAGTACCCGTCCCCTTGTGGGAGGCGATCAGCCCCAGCATTTT. The chain uses TRBV19 and TRBJ1-5; no clear D gene. Looked up from germline, CDR1 is LNHDA and CDR2 is SQIVND (reference sequence). The CDR3 extends over 16 amino acids. Trimming removed 7 bases at V and 5 bases at J, with 21 bases between.

The rearrangement joins TRBV27 to TRBJ2-2; D may be TRBD1 (6 bases). The CDR3 totals 16 residues. The germline gives CDR1 MNHEY, CDR2 SMNVEV (reference sequence). With 4 bases removed from V and 1 base from J, the gap between germline ends came to 13 bases. CDR3 residues: CASSSTTGLNTGELFF. CDR3 DNA: TGTGCCAGCAGTTCCACGACAGGACTGAACACCGGGGAGCTGTTTTTT.

The chain combines TRBV5-6 with TRBJ2-1; the D gene is possibly TRBD2 (6 bases). Germline V CDR1 and CDR2: SGHDT, YYEEEE. The CDR3 spans 15 residues. Deletions cut 4 bases from V and 6 bases from J, with 17 bases between. CDR3 nucleotide sequence: TGTGCCAGCAGCCTAGCCCCAGCGGGTAGCAATGAGCAGTTCTTC. It specifies CASSLAPAGSNEQFF.

The rearrangement joins TRBV7-6 to TRBJ2-5; TRBD1 aligns across 9 bases. CDR1 is SGHVS, CDR2 FNYEAQ, per germline. This CDR3 has 14 residues. V dropped 5 bases and J dropped 6; count of bases not matched to a gene: 7. CDR3 protein: CASSGGQGGKTQYF. DNA of the CDR3: TGTGCCAGCAGCGGGGGACAGGGTGGAAAGACCCAGTACTTC.

The rearrangement uses TRBV19 and TRBJ2-1; TRBD1 agrees at 9 bases. Germline trimming cut 5 bases from V and 4 bases from J; bases unmatched to any gene: 9. Germline V gene sequence: CDR1 LNHDA, CDR2 SQIVND (reference sequence). The CDR3 contains 16 residues. The CDR3 sequence: CASSAGYRGPYNEQFF. DNA for the CDR3: TGTGCCAGTAGTGCGGGTTACAGGGGGCCATACAATGAGCAGTTCTTC.

The rearrangement uses TRBV12-2 and TRBJ2-7; the table's D gene call, TRBD2, was not cross checked with the DNA. TRBV12-2 is a pseudogene. The length of the CDR3 is 16 residues. CDR3 coding DNA: TGTGCAAGTCGCTTAGCCCCTTGCGGGGGGGCCTACGAGCAGTACTTC. Translation: CASRLAPCGGAYEQYF.

This chain connects TRBV2 to TRBJ2-5; perhaps TRBD1 as D (5 bases). Germline V gives CDR1 SNHLY, CDR2 FYNNEI. This CDR3 has 14 residues. V lost 4 bases to trimming and J lost 4 bases, with 13 bases between them. The CDR3: CASSVLSQGETQYF. The CDR3 DNA reads TGTGCCAGCAGTGTTCTTTCCCAGGGAGAGACCCAGTACTTC.

The chain joins TRBV15 to TRBJ1-2; 8 positions match TRBD1. CDR1 is LNHNV, CDR2 YYDKDF, per germline (reference sequence). CDR3 length: 16 residues. V gave up 0 bases and J gave up 4 bases; unmatched junction bases: 7. The DNA for the CDR3 is TGTGCCACCAGCAGAGATAGGACAGGGTTAATCTATGGCTACACCTTC. This gives the protein CATSRDRTGLIYGYTF.

This chain connects TRBV9 to TRBJ2-1, with D possibly TRBD1 on 5 matching bases. Germline-derived CDR1 and CDR2 are SGDLS and YYNGEE. V lost 0 bases to trimming and J lost 5 bases, with 12 bases between them. This CDR3 contains 15 residues. CDR3 DNA: TGTGCCAGCAGCGTAGGGTGGGGCGTTCACAATGAGCAGTTCTTC. It is translated as CASSVGWGVHNEQFF.

J is TRBJ2-7 and V is TRBV10-3, with 9 positions matching TRBD1. Germline V CDR1 and CDR2: ENHRY, SYGVKD. The CDR3 contains 15 residues. V lost 6 bases, J lost 6 bases, and 12 bases stayed unmatched. Written as DNA, the CDR3 is TGTGCCATCAGAAAGGGCGGGACAGGGATTCCCGAGCAGTACTTC. Its protein product is CAIRKGGTGIPEQYF.

This chain joins TRBV5-1 and TRBJ1-2, with TRBD1 matching over 10 bases. This CDR3 is 14 amino acids long. The germline CDR1 and CDR2 sequences are SGHRS and YFSETQ. The trim removed 6 bases at V and 10 bases at J, leaving 12 bases unmatched. The CDR3 DNA follows: TGCGCCAGCAACAAAGCGTCCGGGACAGGGGACTACACCTTC. It translates to CASNKASGTGDYTF. The variable domain in full, completed from reference TRBV5-1 and TRBJ1-2, reads KAGVTQTPRYLIKTRGQQVTLSCSPISGHRSVSWYQQTPGQGLQFLFEYFSETQRNKGNFPGRFSGRQFSNSRSEMNVSTLELGDSALYLCASNKASGTGDYTFGSGTRLTVV.

Of note for this clone: Compared with germline, one end of the junction differs, possibly owing to a read error. The CDR3 spells CASSYSTGNSGYTF. The CDR3 DNA is TGTGCCAGCAGTTACTCGACTGGAAACTCTGGCTACACCTTC. The rearrangement joins TRBV6-5 to TRBJ1-2; D not certain. Germline V gene lookup returns CDR1 MNHEY and CDR2 SVGAGI. This CDR3 region has 14 residues.

The chain couples TRBV29-1 to TRBJ2-5; 7 bases agree with TRBD2. CDR3 length equals 13 residues. V was pared by 3 bases and J by 4 bases, with 5 bases of the junction left unmatched. Germline CDR1 reads SQVTM; CDR2 reads ANQGSEA. CDR3 protein: CSVDRDYTETQYF. In nucleotides, the CDR3 is TGCAGCGTTGACCGGGACTATACAGAGACCCAGTACTTC.